Included here is one TCR beta chain sequence, with context. The antigen remains unidentified. Notes on the study in general: In terms of TCR gene usage, tumor memory CD4+ T cells clustered together with blood and lymph node memory CD4+ cells, as well as with lymph node naive CD4+ cells. Greatest tumor Treg TCR overlap was with tumor naive CD4+ cells.

J lost 7 bases, V lost 4 bases, and 6 bases had no gene match. CDR1 SQVTM and CDR2 ANQGSEA come from the germline V gene. The CDR3 loop spans 12 amino acids. Constant-region reverse primers amplified full-length variable regions, followed by semi-nested Nested Universal Primer A PCR. One entry per CDR3 protein, called by TCRdb with MiXCR from the 5' RACE reads. The sample gives more than 4,500 distinct CDR3 sequences, just over 70% of which show up once; nearly 3.5% is in the top ten. Purified naive CD4+ T cells were depleted of CD25+ Tregs. This clonotype originated in a female donor with breast cancer. V and J are TRBV29-1 and TRBJ2-5, with 7 positions matching TRBD1. Material for sequencing was naive CD4+ T cells sorted from blood. Subset given: naive CD4+ T cells, CD4+CD45RA+CD25-. In DNA form, the CDR3 reads TGCAGCGTTGGTGAGGGGGCTGGGACCCAGTACTTC. Its translation: CSVGEGAGTQYF.